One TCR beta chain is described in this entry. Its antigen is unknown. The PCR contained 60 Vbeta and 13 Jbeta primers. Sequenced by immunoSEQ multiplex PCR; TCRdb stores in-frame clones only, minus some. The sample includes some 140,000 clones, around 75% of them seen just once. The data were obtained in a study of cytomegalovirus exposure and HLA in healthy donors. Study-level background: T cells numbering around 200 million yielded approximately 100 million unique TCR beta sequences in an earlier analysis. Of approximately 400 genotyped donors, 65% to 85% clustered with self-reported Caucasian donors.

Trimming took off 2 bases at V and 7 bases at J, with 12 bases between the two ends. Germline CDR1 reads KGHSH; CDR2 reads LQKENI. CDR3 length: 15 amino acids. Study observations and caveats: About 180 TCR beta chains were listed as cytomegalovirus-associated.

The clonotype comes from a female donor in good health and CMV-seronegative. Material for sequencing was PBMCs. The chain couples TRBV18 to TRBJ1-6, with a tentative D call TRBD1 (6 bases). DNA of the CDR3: TGTGCCAGCTCACCAGAACAGGGAAGCAATTCACCCCTCCACTTT. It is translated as CASSPEQGSNSPLHF.